This TCR beta chain derives from a study of radiotherapy plus CTLA-4 blockade in lung cancer. Across the study: Objective response was observed in roughly 17% of patients, and disease control in roughly 31%.

Study-level points and caveats: The best predictor of response was reported to be early blood T cell clone dynamics, with interferon-beta. Blood saw expansion of tumor-derived TCR clones after radiotherapy plus ipilimumab.

Focal radiation plus CTLA-4 blockade with ipilimumab was administered to patients who had chemo-refractory metastatic non-small-cell lung cancer. The CDR3 extends over 15 amino acids. V lost 4 bases, J lost 6 bases, and 12 bases stayed unmatched. CDR1 and CDR2 (germline): MGHRA, YSYEKL. Clones were sequenced by immunoSEQ multiplex PCR, and TCRdb holds only the in-frame ones, with some missing. This sample yields about 53,000 clones, of which more than 75% are seen a single time; 25% to 30% belongs to the top ten. This clone was counted between two and nine times. Its antigen is unidentified. This clonotype was obtained from a human donor with non-small cell lung cancer whose response to radiotherapy plus ipilimumab could not be evaluated. This chain connects TRBV4-1 to TRBJ2-7; TRBD2 aligns across 7 bases. The sequences come from peripheral blood, collected from a patient treated with radiotherapy plus ipilimumab. For the CDR3, the DNA is TGCGCCAGCAGCCTTGGTCGGAGCGGGAAGTTCGAGCAGTACTTC. Translation gives CASSLGRSGKFEQYF.